This T cell receptor (beta chain) was sequenced in a study of T cells in Graves' hyperthyroidism and ophthalmopathy. In regard to this clonotype: A read error is possible here, since a much larger clone lies one base away.

The TCR beta CDR3 regions underwent amplification using RNA transcripts as the source. Primed by the HTBI set, a first-round RT-PCR was run on the TCR CDR3. One entry per CDR3 protein results from TCRdb running MiXCR on the multiplex PCR reads. This table has hundreds of thousands of distinct CDR3 sequences, 14% appearing once. This receptor was identified in a woman aged 45-60 years with Graves' ophthalmopathy. Sequenced input: blood.

Here the CDR3 DNA reads TGTGCCAGCACTTTAGCGGCAACCTACGAGCAGTACTTC. This codes for CASTLAATYEQYF. The genes are TRBV28 and TRBJ2-7, with D tentatively TRBD2 (6 bases). Germline CDR1 is MDHEN and CDR2 is SYDVKM. This CDR3 is built from 13 residues.